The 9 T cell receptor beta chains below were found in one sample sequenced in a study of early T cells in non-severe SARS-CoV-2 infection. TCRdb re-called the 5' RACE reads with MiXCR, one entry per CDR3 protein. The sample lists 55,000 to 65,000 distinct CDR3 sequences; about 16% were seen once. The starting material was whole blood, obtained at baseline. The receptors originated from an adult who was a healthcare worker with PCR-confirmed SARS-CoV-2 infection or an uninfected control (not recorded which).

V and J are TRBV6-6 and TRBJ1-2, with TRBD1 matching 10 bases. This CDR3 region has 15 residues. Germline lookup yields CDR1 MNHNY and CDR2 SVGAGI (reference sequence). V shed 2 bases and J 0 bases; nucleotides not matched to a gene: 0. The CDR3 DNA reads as TGTGCCAGCAGTTACGGACAGGGGGCTAACTATGGCTACACCTTC. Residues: CASSYGQGANYGYTF.

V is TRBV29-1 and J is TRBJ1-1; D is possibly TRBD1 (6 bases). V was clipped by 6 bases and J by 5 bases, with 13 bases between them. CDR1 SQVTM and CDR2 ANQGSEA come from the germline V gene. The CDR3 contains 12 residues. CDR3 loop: CSVHPQGTEAFF. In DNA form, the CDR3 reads TGCAGCGTCCACCCGCAGGGGACTGAAGCTTTCTTT.

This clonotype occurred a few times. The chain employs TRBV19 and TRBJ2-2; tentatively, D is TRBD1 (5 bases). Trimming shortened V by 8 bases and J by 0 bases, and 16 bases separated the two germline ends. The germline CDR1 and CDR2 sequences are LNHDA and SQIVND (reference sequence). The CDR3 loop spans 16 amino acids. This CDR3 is CASSFKTDANTGELFF. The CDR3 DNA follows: TGTGCCAGTTCCTTTAAGACAGATGCGAACACCGGGGAGCTGTTTTTT.

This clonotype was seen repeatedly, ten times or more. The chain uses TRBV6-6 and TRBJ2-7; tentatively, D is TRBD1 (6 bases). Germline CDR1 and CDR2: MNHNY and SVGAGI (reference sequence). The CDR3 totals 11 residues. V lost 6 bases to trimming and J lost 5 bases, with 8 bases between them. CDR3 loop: CASRKGDEQYF. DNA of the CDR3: TGTGCCAGCAGGAAGGGGGACGAGCAGTACTTC.

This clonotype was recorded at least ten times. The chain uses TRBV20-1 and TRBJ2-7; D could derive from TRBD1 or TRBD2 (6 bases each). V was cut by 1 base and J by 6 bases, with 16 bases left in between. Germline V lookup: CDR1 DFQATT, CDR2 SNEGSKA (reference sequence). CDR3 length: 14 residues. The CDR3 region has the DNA TGCAGTGCTAGAGGGGGGGCTCGGTTGATCGAGCAGTACTTC. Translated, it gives CSARGGARLIEQYF.

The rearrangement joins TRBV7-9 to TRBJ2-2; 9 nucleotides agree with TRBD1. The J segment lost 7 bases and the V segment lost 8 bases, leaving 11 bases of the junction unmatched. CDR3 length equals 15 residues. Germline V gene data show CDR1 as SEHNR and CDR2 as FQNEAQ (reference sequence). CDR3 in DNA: TGTGCCAGCCGGGCGCAACAGGGGGCTTACGGGGAGCTGTTTTTT. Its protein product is CASRAQQGAYGELFF. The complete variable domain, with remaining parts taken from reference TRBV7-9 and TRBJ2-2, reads DTGVSQNPRHKITKRGQNVTFRCDPISEHNRLYWYRQTLGQGPEFLTYFQNEAQLEKSRLLSDRFSAERPKGSFSTLEIQRTEQGDSAMYLCASRAQQGAYGELFFGEGSRLTVL.

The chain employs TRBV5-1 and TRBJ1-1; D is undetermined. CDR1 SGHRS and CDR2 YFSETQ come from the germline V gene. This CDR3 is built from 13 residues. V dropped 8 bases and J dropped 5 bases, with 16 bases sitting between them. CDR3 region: CASFRAEGTEAFF. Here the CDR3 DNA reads TGCGCCAGTTTCCGGGCCGAGGGAACTGAAGCTTTCTTT.

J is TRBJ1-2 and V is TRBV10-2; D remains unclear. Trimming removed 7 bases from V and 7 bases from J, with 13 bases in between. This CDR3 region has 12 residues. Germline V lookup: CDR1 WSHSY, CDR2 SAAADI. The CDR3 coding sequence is TGCGCCAGCACCGGTGGATCGTTTGGCTACACCTTC. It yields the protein CASTGGSFGYTF.

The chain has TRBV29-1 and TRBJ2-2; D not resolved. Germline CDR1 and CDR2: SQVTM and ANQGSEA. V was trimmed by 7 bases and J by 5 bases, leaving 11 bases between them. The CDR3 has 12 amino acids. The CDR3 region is CSGGGETGELFF. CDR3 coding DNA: TGCAGCGGAGGTGGTGAAACCGGGGAGCTGTTTTTT.